Following are 20 T cell receptor beta chains from one sample sequenced in a study of CD8 T cells in Susac syndrome. After extraction with the RNeasy kit, 0.5 to 1 ug of the RNA was reverse transcribed using random hexamers. TCRdb passed the immunoSEQ multiplex PCR reads through MiXCR, listing each CDR3 protein once. The table includes 180,000 or so distinct CDR3 sequences, over 85% detected once. Specimen: CD4+ T cells from PBMCs. The source is a human donor in good health.

The rearrangement links TRBV28 to TRBJ1-5; 9 bases map to TRBD1. The V gene end was trimmed by 5 bases and the J gene end by 8 bases; junction bases not matched to a gene: 7. Germline values: CDR1 MDHEN, CDR2 SYDVKM. CDR3 length: 14 residues. CDR3 region: CASSPWDREKPQHF. As DNA, the CDR3 is TGTGCCAGCAGTCCTTGGGACAGGGAAAAGCCCCAGCATTTT. Drawing the rest from reference TRBV28 and TRBJ1-5, the complete variable domain is DVKVTQSSRYLVKRTGEKVFLECVQDMDHENMFWYRQDPGLGLRLIYFSYDVKMKEKGDIPEGYSVSREKKERFSLILESASTNQTSMYLCASSPWDREKPQHFGDGTRLSIL.

The chain joins TRBV6-5 to TRBJ1-1; D call uncertain. The CDR3 totals 11 residues. V was clipped by 10 bases and J by 0 bases, with 6 bases between them. Per germline, CDR1 MNHEY and CDR2 SVGAGI. CDR3 sequence reads: CATKVNTEAFF. In nucleotides, the CDR3 is TGTGCCACCAAGGTGAACACTGAAGCTTTCTTT.

This clonotype was recorded only once. The rearrangement joins TRBV7-8 to TRBJ2-7; 8 positions match TRBD2. V gave up 6 bases and J gave up 4 bases; unmatched junction bases: 11. The CDR3 totals 15 residues. The germline V gene has CDR1 SGHVS and CDR2 FQNEAQ. The CDR3 DNA reads as TGTGCCAGCAGTAAAACCGGGACTAGAGAATACGAGCAGTACTTC. Protein product: CASSKTGTREYEQYF.

The genes are TRBV6-6 and TRBJ2-3; 7 bases align to TRBD1. The CDR3 totals 14 residues. Germline-derived CDR1 and CDR2 are MNHNY and SVGAGI (reference sequence). J gave up 2 bases and V 2 bases, and 1 base lay outside the gene matches. The CDR3 sequence: CASSYGTATDTQYF. CDR3 sequence (DNA): TGTGCCAGCAGTTACGGGACAGCCACAGATACGCAGTATTTT.

This chain connects TRBV3-1 to TRBJ2-7; 10 bases align to TRBD2. From germline, CDR1 is LGHDT and CDR2 YNNKEL (reference sequence). V was clipped by 1 base and J by 1 base; unmatched bases: 4. The CDR3 runs 16 residues. The CDR3 reads CASSQGGTSVSYEQYF. The CDR3 nucleotides are TGTGCCAGCAGCCAAGGGGGGACTAGCGTTTCCTACGAGCAGTACTTC.

The chain joins TRBV5-1 to TRBJ2-2; 8 bases are shared with TRBD2. The CDR3 contains 18 residues. The germline gives CDR1 SGHRS, CDR2 YFSETQ. With 0 bases clipped from V and 1 base from J, the junction kept 8 bases outside the gene matches. CDR3 DNA: TGCGCCAGCAGCTTGGCGTATCGGGGACTAGGGAACACCGGGGAGCTGTTTTTT. Protein sequence: CASSLAYRGLGNTGELFF.

This sequence joins TRBV7-2 and TRBJ2-3; 10 bases fit TRBD2. This CDR3 has 14 residues. V lost 8 bases, J lost 5 bases, and 7 bases stayed unmatched. From germline, CDR1 is SGHTA and CDR2 FQGNSA. The DNA of the CDR3 is TGTGCCAGCGGACTAGCGGAAGGCGTAGATACGCAGTATTTT. It translates to CASGLAEGVDTQYF.

This sequence joins TRBV20-1 and TRBJ2-1; a possible D gene is TRBD2 (6 bases). In germline, CDR1 is DFQATT, CDR2 SNEGSKA (reference sequence). There are 14 residues in the CDR3. V lost 6 bases to trimming and J lost 9 bases, with 21 bases between them. Here the CDR3 DNA reads TGCAGTGCCCCTCCCGGGACTCCTTTCGGTGAGCAGTTCTTC. Its protein is CSAPPGTPFGEQFF.

The chain couples TRBV20-1 to TRBJ1-2; 7 nucleotides match TRBD1. V shed 5 bases, J shed 0 bases, and the junction held 0 bases outside the gene matches. The CDR3 spans 12 residues. Germline V lookup: CDR1 DFQATT, CDR2 SNEGSKA (reference sequence). CDR3 sequence (DNA): TGCAGTGCTGGGACAGCTAACTATGGCTACACCTTC. This gives the protein CSAGTANYGYTF.

The rearrangement links TRBV20-1 to TRBJ2-5; D not certain. Germline CDR1 and CDR2: DFQATT and SNEGSKA (reference sequence). The V and J ends lost 0 bases and 8 bases respectively, with 10 bases between them. This CDR3 has 12 amino acids. The CDR3 sequence: CSARDPLVTQYF. CDR3 nucleotides: TGCAGTGCTAGAGATCCCCTTGTAACCCAGTACTTC.

This clonotype was seen a handful of times. V and J are TRBV7-2 and TRBJ1-1; 7 bases line up with TRBD1. V shed 5 bases, J shed 1 base, and the junction held 1 base outside the gene matches. Per germline, CDR1 SGHTA and CDR2 FQGNSA. CDR3 length: 13 residues. The CDR3 sequence: CASSRQGNTEAFF. The CDR3 DNA reads as TGTGCCAGCAGCAGACAGGGGAACACTGAAGCTTTCTTT.

This rearrangement joins TRBV7-2 to TRBJ2-1, with D maybe TRBD2 (6 bases). Germline V gene data show CDR1 as SGHTA and CDR2 as FQGNSA. The CDR3 totals 13 residues. The V end was cut by 3 bases, the J end by 7 bases, with 10 bases between. The CDR3 region has the DNA TGTGCCAGCAGCTTGGGGGGTCGGAATGAGCAGTTCTTC. Translation: CASSLGGRNEQFF.

The J gene is TRBJ2-1, the V gene TRBV20-1; 14 bases are a match to TRBD2. The junction had 4 bases not matched to a gene; V was cut back by 5 bases and J by 10 bases. The CDR3 sequence is 13 residues long. Germline V gives CDR1 DFQATT, CDR2 SNEGSKA (reference sequence). The CDR3 here is CSAGTSGSSEQFF. CDR3 coding DNA: TGCAGTGCTGGGACTAGCGGGAGTTCCGAGCAGTTCTTC.

J is TRBJ2-7 and V is TRBV7-9; D possibly uses TRBD1 or TRBD2 (5 bases each). V was trimmed by 0 bases and J by 3 bases, leaving 12 bases between them. There are 15 residues in the CDR3. Germline lookup yields CDR1 SEHNR and CDR2 FQNEAQ (reference sequence). The CDR3 DNA sequence: TGTGCCAGCAGCTTAGCGACGGGACCCTACTACGAGCAGTACTTC. Translating it yields CASSLATGPYYEQYF.

This clonotype was picked up one time. The chain has TRBV14 and TRBJ2-2; D is ambiguous. This CDR3 spans 16 amino acids. Trimming pared 0 bases from V and 0 bases from J, leaving 8 bases between. Per the germline V gene, CDR1 is SGHDN and CDR2 is FVKESK. The CDR3 DNA reads TGTGCCAGCAGCCAAGATGCGGTTACGAACACCGGGGAGCTGTTTTTT. Translated: CASSQDAVTNTGELFF.

The V gene is TRBV28, the J gene TRBJ2-3, with D unclear. CDR1 and CDR2 (germline): MDHEN, SYDVKM. V was pared by 1 base and J by 0 bases, with 8 bases between. The CDR3 consists of 15 residues. CDR3 DNA: TGTGCCAGCAGTTTATCCAGCCTAAGCACAGATACGCAGTATTTT. As protein: CASSLSSLSTDTQYF.

The chain joins TRBV29-1 to TRBJ2-1, with 10 bases matching TRBD2. Germline V gene data show CDR1 as SQVTM and CDR2 as ANQGSEA. After removal of 4 bases from V and 9 bases from J, the junction contained 6 bases not matched to a gene. CDR3 length equals 13 residues. The CDR3 DNA sequence: TGCAGCGTTGCTAGCGGGAGTAGTATTGAGCAGTTCTTC. Translating gives CSVASGSSIEQFF.

V is TRBV4-3 and J is TRBJ2-4; D call uncertain. CDR1 is LGHNA and CDR2 is YSLEER in the germline V gene. This CDR3 is built from 13 residues. Trimming removed 0 bases from V and 7 bases from J, with 7 bases in between. The CDR3 here is CASSQDTANIQYF. DNA for the CDR3: TGCGCCAGCAGCCAAGATACGGCGAACATTCAGTACTTC.

The genes are TRBV24-1 and TRBJ1-2; 12 bases align to TRBD1. V was clipped by 3 bases and J by 6 bases; unmatched bases: 7. Per the germline V gene, CDR1 is KGHDR and CDR2 is SFDVKD. The CDR3 consists of 16 residues. CDR3 region: CATSDPGQGAEDGYTF. Written as DNA, the CDR3 is TGTGCCACCAGTGATCCGGGACAGGGGGCGGAGGATGGCTACACCTTC.

The V and J genes are TRBV29-1 and TRBJ1-2; D is unresolved. V lost 2 bases to trimming and J lost 6 bases, with 16 bases between them. The CDR3 contains 14 residues. Germline lookup yields CDR1 SQVTM and CDR2 ANQGSEA. The CDR3: CSVETAVGRDGYTF. The CDR3 DNA is TGCAGCGTTGAAACGGCAGTGGGTCGTGATGGCTACACCTTC. Supplemented by reference TRBV29-1 and TRBJ1-2, the full variable domain reads SAVISQKPSRDICQRGTSLTIQCQVDSQVTMMFWYRQQPGQSLTLIATANQGSEATYESGFVIDKFPISRPNLTFSTLTVSNMSPEDSSIYLCSVETAVGRDGYTFGSGTRLTVV.